This T cell receptor (beta chain) derives from a study of blood T cell repertoires in COVID-19. Assay: immunoSEQ multiplex PCR; the TCRdb copy retains only in-frame clones and omits some. Of some 150,000 clones listed, about 80% are singletons. This CDR3 is 13 amino acids long. Germline V gene data show CDR1 as SQVTM and CDR2 as ANQGSEA. Trimming took 6 bases from V and 2 from J; bases not matched to a gene: 2. This clonotype was sampled from a man in his 60s with acute or convalescent COVID-19. Input material: peripheral blood. This chain connects TRBV29-1 to TRBJ1-5, with 9 bases fitting TRBD1. The CDR3 DNA follows: TGCAGCGTCCGACAGGGGGGCAATCAGCCCCAGCATTTT. It codes for CSVRQGGNQPQHF. The entire variable domain, with the rest obtained from reference TRBV29-1 and TRBJ1-5, is as follows: SAVISQKPSRDICQRGTSLTIQCQVDSQVTMMFWYRQQPGQSLTLIATANQGSEATYESGFVIDKFPISRPNLTFSTLTVSNMSPEDSSIYLCSVRQGGNQPQHFGDGTRLSIL.